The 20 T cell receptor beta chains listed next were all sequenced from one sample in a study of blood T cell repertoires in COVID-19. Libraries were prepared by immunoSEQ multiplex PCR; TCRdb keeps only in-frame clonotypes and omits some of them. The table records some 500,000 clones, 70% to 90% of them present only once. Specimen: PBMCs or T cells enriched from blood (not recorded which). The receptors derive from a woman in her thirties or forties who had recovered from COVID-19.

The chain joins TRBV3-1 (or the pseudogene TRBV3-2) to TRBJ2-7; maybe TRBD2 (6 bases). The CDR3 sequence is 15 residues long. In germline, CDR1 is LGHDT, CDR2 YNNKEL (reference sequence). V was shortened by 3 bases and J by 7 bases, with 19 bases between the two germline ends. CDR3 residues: CASSHTDYLRVEQYF. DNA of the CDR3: TGTGCCAGCAGCCACACGGACTATCTGCGGGTTGAGCAGTACTTC.

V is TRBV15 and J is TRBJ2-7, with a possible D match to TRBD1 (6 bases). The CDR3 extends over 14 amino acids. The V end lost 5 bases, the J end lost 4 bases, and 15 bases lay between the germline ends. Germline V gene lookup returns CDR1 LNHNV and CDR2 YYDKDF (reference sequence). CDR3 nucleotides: TGTGCCACCAGCGAAACCGGGACAACGTACGAGCAGTACTTC. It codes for CATSETGTTYEQYF. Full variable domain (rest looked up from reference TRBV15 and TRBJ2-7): DAMVIQNPRYQVTQFGKPVTLSCSQTLNHNVMYWYQQKSSQAPKLLFHYYDKDFNNEADTPDNFQSRRPNTSFCFLDIRSPGLGDTAMYLCATSETGTTYEQYFGPGTRLTVT.

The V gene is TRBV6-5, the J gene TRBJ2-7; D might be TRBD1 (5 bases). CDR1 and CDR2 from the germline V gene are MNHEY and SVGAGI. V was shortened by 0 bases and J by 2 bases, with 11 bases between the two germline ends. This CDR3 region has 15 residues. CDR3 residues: CASSYSSRVTYEQYF. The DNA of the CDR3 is TGTGCCAGCAGTTACTCTTCCAGGGTCACCTACGAGCAGTACTTC.

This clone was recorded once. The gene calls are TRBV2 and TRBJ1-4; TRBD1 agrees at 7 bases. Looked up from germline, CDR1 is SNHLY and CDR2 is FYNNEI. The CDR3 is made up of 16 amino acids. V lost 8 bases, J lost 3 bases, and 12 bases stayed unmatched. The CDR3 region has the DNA TGTGCCAGCTTACGGGACAGTAAGCCATCTAATGAAAAACTGTTTTTT. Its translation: CASLRDSKPSNEKLFF.

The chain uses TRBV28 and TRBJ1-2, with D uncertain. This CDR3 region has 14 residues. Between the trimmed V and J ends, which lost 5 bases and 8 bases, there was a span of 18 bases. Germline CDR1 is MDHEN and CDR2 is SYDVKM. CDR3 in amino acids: CASSAHSTEGGYTF. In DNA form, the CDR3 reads TGTGCCAGCAGTGCCCACAGTACAGAGGGAGGCTACACCTTC.

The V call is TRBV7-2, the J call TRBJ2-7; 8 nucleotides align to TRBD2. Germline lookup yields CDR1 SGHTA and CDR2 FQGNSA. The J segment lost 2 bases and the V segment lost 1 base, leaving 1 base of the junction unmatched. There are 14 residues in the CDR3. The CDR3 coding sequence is TGTGCCAGCAGCTTAGTACTAGCGGCCTACGAGCAGTACTTC. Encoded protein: CASSLVLAAYEQYF.

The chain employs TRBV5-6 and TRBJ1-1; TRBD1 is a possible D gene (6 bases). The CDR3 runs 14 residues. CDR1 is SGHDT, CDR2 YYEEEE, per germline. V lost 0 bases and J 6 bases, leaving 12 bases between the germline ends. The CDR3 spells CASSLVGAGAEAFF. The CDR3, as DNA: TGTGCCAGCAGCTTGGTGGGGGCGGGCGCTGAAGCTTTCTTT.

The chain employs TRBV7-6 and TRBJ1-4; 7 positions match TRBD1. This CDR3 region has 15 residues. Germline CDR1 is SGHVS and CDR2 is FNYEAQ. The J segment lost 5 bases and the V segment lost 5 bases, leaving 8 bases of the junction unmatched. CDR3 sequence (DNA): TGTGCCAGCAGCCTAAGGACAGGAGGAAATGAAAAACTGTTTTTT. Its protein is CASSLRTGGNEKLFF.

In nucleotides, the CDR3 is TGTGCCAGCAGCCAACGGCACGGCGGGAGAATAGCTTCACCCCTCCACTTT. Residues: CASSQRHGGRIASPLHF. The chain uses TRBV4-2 and TRBJ1-6; no definite D call. The CDR3 is 17 amino acids. V gave up 2 bases and J gave up 9 bases, with 20 bases separating them. Germline-derived CDR1 and CDR2 are LGHNA and YNFKEQ.

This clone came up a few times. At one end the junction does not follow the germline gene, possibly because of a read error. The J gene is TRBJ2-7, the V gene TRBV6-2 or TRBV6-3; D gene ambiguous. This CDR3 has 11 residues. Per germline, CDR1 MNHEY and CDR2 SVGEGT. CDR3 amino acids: CASSLSDEQYF. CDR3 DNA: TGTGCCAGCAGCCTCTCCGACGAGCAGTACTTC.

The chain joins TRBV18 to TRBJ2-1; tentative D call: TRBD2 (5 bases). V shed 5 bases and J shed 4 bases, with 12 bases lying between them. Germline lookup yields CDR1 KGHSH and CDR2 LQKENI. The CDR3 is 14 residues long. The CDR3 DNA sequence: TGTGCCAGCTCAGACTACGCCGGGTACAATGAGCAGTTCTTC. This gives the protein CASSDYAGYNEQFF.

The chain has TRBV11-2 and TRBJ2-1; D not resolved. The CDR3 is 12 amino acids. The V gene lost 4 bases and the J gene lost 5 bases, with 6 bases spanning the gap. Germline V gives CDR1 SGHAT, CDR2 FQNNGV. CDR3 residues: CASSSRDNEQFF. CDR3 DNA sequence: TGTGCCAGCAGCTCCCGGGACAATGAGCAGTTCTTC.

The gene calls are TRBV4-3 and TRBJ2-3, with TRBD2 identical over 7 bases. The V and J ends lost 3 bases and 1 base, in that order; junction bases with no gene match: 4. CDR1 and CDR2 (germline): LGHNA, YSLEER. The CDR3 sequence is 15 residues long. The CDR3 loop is CASSQRLARTDTQYF. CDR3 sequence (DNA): TGCGCCAGCAGCCAGAGACTAGCCCGCACAGATACGCAGTATTTT.

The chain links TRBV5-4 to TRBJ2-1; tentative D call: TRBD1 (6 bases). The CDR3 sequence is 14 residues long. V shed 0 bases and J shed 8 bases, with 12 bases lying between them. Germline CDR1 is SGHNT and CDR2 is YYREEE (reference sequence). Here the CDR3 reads CASSLEGPGDEQFF. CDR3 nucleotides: TGTGCCAGCAGCTTGGAGGGTCCAGGGGATGAGCAGTTCTTC.

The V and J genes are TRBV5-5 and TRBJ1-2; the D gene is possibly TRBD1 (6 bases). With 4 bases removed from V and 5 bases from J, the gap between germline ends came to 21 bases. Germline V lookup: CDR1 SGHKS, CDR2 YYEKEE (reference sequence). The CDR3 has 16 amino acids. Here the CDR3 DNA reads TGTGCCAGCAGCCGGGACCCCAGGGGAAGGGAGTATGGCTACACCTTC. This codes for CASSRDPRGREYGYTF.

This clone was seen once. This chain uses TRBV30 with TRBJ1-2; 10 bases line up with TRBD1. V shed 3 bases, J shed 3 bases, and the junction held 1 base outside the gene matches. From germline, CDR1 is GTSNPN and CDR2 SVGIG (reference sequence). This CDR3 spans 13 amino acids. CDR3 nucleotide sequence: TGTGCCTGGAGAGGACAGGGGGACTATGGCTACACCTTC. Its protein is CAWRGQGDYGYTF.

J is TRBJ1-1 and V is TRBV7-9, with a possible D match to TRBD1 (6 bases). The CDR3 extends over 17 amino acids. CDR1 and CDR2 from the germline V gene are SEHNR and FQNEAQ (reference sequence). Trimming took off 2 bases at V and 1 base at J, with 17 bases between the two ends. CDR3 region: CASSLRGGTLRNTEAFF. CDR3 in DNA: TGTGCCAGCAGCTTAAGGGGTGGGACACTTAGGAACACTGAAGCTTTCTTT.

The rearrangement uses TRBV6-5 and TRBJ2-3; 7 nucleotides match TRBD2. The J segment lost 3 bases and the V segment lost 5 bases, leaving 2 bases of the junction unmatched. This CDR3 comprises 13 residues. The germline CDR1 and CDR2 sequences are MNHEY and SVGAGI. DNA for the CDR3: TGTGCCAGCAGTAGACTAGCTACAGATACGCAGTATTTT. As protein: CASSRLATDTQYF.

CDR3 bases: TGCAGCGTTGAAATCAGGGGACTAGCGGGAGCGGAGACCCAGTACTTC. Translating gives CSVEIRGLAGAETQYF. The genes are TRBV29-1 and TRBJ2-5; TRBD2 agrees at 14 bases. Germline CDR1 reads SQVTM; CDR2 reads ANQGSEA. With V trimmed by 2 bases and J by 5 bases, 7 bases remained unmatched. The CDR3 contains 16 residues.

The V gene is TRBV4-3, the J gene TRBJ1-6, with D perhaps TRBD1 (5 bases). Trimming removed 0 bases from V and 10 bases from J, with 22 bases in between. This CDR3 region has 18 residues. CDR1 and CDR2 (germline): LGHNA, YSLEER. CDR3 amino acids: CASSQDPPRQRVRSPLHF. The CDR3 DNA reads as TGCGCCAGCAGCCAAGATCCCCCTAGACAGAGAGTACGGTCACCCCTCCACTTT.